This T cell receptor (beta chain) emerged from a study of blood T cell repertoires in COVID-19. Study details: Donors in the United States, Italy and Spain gave samples during acute or convalescent COVID-19. Sources were T cells, B-cell-depleted T cells, or PBMCs; the material itself was cDNA or gDNA.

Germline CDR1 reads MDHEN; CDR2 reads SYDVKM. This CDR3 has 19 residues. V was cut by 3 bases and J by 0 bases, with 22 bases left in between. Enrollees, 18 to 89 years old, lived in 20 to 25 US areas. Generated by immunoSEQ multiplex PCR, the TCRdb table keeps only in-frame clones and is missing some. The sample lists fewer than 250,000 clones, 70% to 90% occurring once. Sequencing used PBMCs or T cells enriched from blood (not recorded which). The rearrangement joins TRBV28 to TRBJ2-3; unclear D gene. The TCR was taken from a woman aged 40-49 years with acute COVID-19. This CDR3 reads CASSFLKPYSGFSTDTQYF. The DNA for the CDR3 is TGTGCCAGCAGTTTCCTTAAGCCCTACTCAGGCTTTAGCACAGATACGCAGTATTTT.